This T cell receptor (beta chain) was recorded in a study of early T cells in non-severe SARS-CoV-2 infection. On the study more broadly: The authors sequenced bulk RNA from unsorted whole blood, leaving chains unpaired.

Findings and limits, study-wide: In VDJdb matching, anti-spike CD8 responses were favored while private and CD4 specificities went missing.

cDNA molecules, individually, were tagged with unique molecular identifiers. TCRdb processed the 5' RACE reads anew with MiXCR; each CDR3 protein has one entry. Of 25,000 or so distinct CDR3 sequences listed, 5.5% were seen once; the top ten hold around 2.5%. Germline assignment: CDR1 MDHEN and CDR2 SYDVKM. CDR3 length equals 12 residues. V was cut by 2 bases and J by 5 bases, with 6 bases left in between. In regard to this clonotype: The antigen is not known.

The source of this sequence is an adult who was a healthcare worker with PCR-confirmed SARS-CoV-2 infection or an uninfected control (not recorded which). This chain joins TRBV28 and TRBJ2-5, with TRBD1 as a possible D gene (6 bases). Material: whole blood. The CDR3 is CASSLQGETQYF. In DNA, the CDR3 is TGTGCCAGCAGTTTACAGGGGGAGACCCAGTACTTC. The entire variable domain, with the rest obtained from reference TRBV28 and TRBJ2-5, is as follows: DVKVTQSSRYLVKRTGEKVFLECVQDMDHENMFWYRQDPGLGLRLIYFSYDVKMKEKGDIPEGYSVSREKKERFSLILESASTNQTSMYLCASSLQGETQYFGPGTRLLVL.